These 21 T cell receptor beta chains came from one sample sequenced in a study of T-cell memory formation after mild COVID-19. TCRdb independently ran MiXCR on the 5' RACE reads; one entry per CDR3 protein. The sample lists hundreds of thousands of distinct CDR3 sequences, under 8.5% seen once, with approximately 23% in the top ten. The sample comprised PBMCs or a T cell subset sorted from them (not recorded which). These receptors all stem from a man younger than 35 who had mild COVID-19 (a few samples of this study predate the infection). Cell type and time point are not known.

This clonotype was picked up a small number of times. The chain's CDR3 is CASSQEARASSYEQYF. Written as DNA, the CDR3 is TGCGCCAGCAGCCAAGAAGCCAGGGCCAGCTCCTACGAGCAGTACTTC. The J gene is TRBJ2-7, the V gene TRBV4-1; maybe TRBD1 (5 bases). Trimming removed 0 bases from V and 0 bases from J, with 12 bases in between. The CDR3 is made up of 16 amino acids. Germline assignment: CDR1 MGHRA and CDR2 YSYEKL.

This clonotype was recorded at least ten times. The chain uses TRBV7-2 and TRBJ1-2; D is unclear. Germline lookup yields CDR1 SGHTA and CDR2 FQGNSA. The CDR3 sequence is 15 residues long. V dropped 5 bases and J dropped 3 bases, with 16 bases sitting between them. The CDR3 DNA reads TGTGCCAGCAGCCCTAATTGGTCTTCCTACTATGGCTACACCTTC. The encoded protein is CASSPNWSSYYGYTF. The complete variable domain, with remaining parts taken from reference TRBV7-2 and TRBJ1-2, reads GAGVSQSPSNKVTEKGKDVELRCDPISGHTALYWYRQSLGQGLEFLIYFQGNSAPDKSGLPSDRFSAERTGGSVSTLTIQRTQQEDSAVYLCASSPNWSSYYGYTFGSGTRLTVV.

This clonotype was seen a few times. The chain links TRBV10-3 to TRBJ1-1; 7 bases agree with TRBD1. V gave up 2 bases and J gave up 2 bases; unmatched junction bases: 5. Germline CDR1 and CDR2: ENHRY and SYGVKD. The CDR3 consists of 15 residues. CDR3 amino acids: CAISESRGGNTEAFF. DNA for the CDR3: TGTGCCATCAGTGAGAGCAGGGGGGGAAACACTGAAGCTTTCTTT.

This clonotype turned up a few times. This sequence joins TRBV4-2 and TRBJ2-3; 10 bases map to TRBD2. Germline V gives CDR1 LGHNA, CDR2 YNFKEQ. The CDR3 loop spans 15 amino acids. V was clipped by 9 bases and J by 2 bases; unmatched bases: 8. The CDR3 region is CASNLGLADTDTQYF. The CDR3 DNA follows: TGTGCCAGTAATCTAGGACTAGCGGACACAGATACGCAGTATTTT.

The chain combines TRBV7-2 with TRBJ1-5; D is uncertain. V lost 3 bases, J lost 4 bases, and 10 bases lay in between. Germline loops: CDR1 SGHTA, CDR2 FQGNSA. CDR3 size: 14 residues. The CDR3 reads CASSFLDGNQPQHF. CDR3 coding DNA: TGTGCCAGCAGCTTCTTGGACGGGAATCAGCCCCAGCATTTT. Combining the CDR3 with reference TRBV7-2 and TRBJ1-5 gives the whole variable domain GAGVSQSPSNKVTEKGKDVELRCDPISGHTALYWYRQSLGQGLEFLIYFQGNSAPDKSGLPSDRFSAERTGGSVSTLTIQRTQQEDSAVYLCASSFLDGNQPQHFGDGTRLSIL.

This clonotype showed up many times. V and J are TRBV5-5 and TRBJ1-4, with D perhaps TRBD1 (6 bases). Trimming took off 2 bases at V and 14 bases at J, with 16 bases between the two ends. This CDR3 has 13 residues. Germline V gene lookup returns CDR1 SGHKS and CDR2 YYEKEE (reference sequence). The DNA of the CDR3 is TGTGCCAGCAGCTTAGGGGTACAGGGAGGCCTGTTTTTT. Its protein product is CASSLGVQGGLFF.

This clonotype appeared a few times. V and J are TRBV3-1 and TRBJ2-7, with TRBD1 identical over 12 bases. The CDR3 is 16 residues long. The V and J ends lost 1 base and 4 bases, in that order; junction bases with no gene match: 5. The germline V gene has CDR1 LGHDT and CDR2 YNNKEL (reference sequence). As DNA, the CDR3 is TGTGCCAGCAGCCAAGGGGGGACAGGGGGCTGGTACGAGCAGTACTTC. Residues: CASSQGGTGGWYEQYF.

Many counts were recorded for this clonotype. This sequence joins TRBV12-3 or TRBV12-4 and TRBJ1-1; D call uncertain. There are 11 residues in the CDR3. Trimming took off 3 bases at V and 6 bases at J, with 5 bases between the two ends. The CDR3 loop reads CASSFGSEAFF. The CDR3 DNA sequence: TGTGCCAGCAGTTTTGGGTCTGAAGCTTTCTTT.

The chain employs TRBV28 and TRBJ2-1, with a weak D call TRBD2 (6 bases). With 5 bases removed from V and 5 bases from J, the gap between germline ends came to 19 bases. There are 16 residues in the CDR3. Germline V gives CDR1 MDHEN, CDR2 SYDVKM. Here the CDR3 DNA reads TGTGCCAGCAGTCCCCGACAGACGGGGGACCACAATGAGCAGTTCTTC. The encoded protein is CASSPRQTGDHNEQFF.

The chain employs TRBV5-1 and TRBJ1-5; tentative D call: TRBD1 (5 bases). Germline V gives CDR1 SGHRS, CDR2 YFSETQ. The germline V and J ends were trimmed by 1 base and 7 bases, with 15 bases remaining between them. This CDR3 region has 15 residues. The CDR3 spells CASSLLAGPEQPQHF. The DNA of the CDR3 is TGCGCCAGCAGCTTGTTGGCGGGGCCGGAACAGCCCCAGCATTTT.

This clonotype was observed at least ten times. The gene calls are TRBV6-6 and TRBJ1-2, with a possible D match to TRBD1 (5 bases). The V gene lost 0 bases and the J gene lost 3 bases, with 8 bases spanning the gap. Germline V gene lookup returns CDR1 MNHNY and CDR2 SVGAGI (reference sequence). The CDR3 loop spans 14 amino acids. CDR3 region: CASSYSAGDYGYTF. CDR3 DNA sequence: TGTGCCAGCAGTTACTCGGCGGGGGACTATGGCTACACCTTC.

This sequence joins TRBV6-2 or TRBV6-3 and TRBJ2-7; 7 nucleotides agree with TRBD1. The J segment lost 2 bases and the V segment lost 5 bases, leaving 9 bases of the junction unmatched. Germline V gene lookup returns CDR1 MNHEY and CDR2 SVGEGT. The CDR3 sequence is 15 residues long. CDR3 residues: CASSHRDSVTYEQYV. The CDR3 nucleotides read TGTGCCAGCAGTCACCGGGACAGTGTCACCTACGAGCAGTACGTC.

The CDR3 DNA follows: TGTGCCATCAGACGAAGAGATACGCAGTATTTT. Its translation is CAIRRRDTQYF. This sequence joins TRBV12-3 or TRBV12-4 and TRBJ2-3; no definite D call. V dropped 10 bases and J dropped 5 bases, with 10 bases sitting between them. The CDR3 has 11 residues.

This clonotype was seen many times. The chain has TRBV5-1 and TRBJ2-4; tentatively, D is TRBD2 (5 bases). This CDR3 spans 16 amino acids. The ends were cut back, 0 bases at V and 2 bases at J, with 12 bases in the middle. Germline-derived CDR1 and CDR2 are SGHRS and YFSETQ. The CDR3 protein is CASSLAGDITKNIQYF. The CDR3 DNA sequence: TGCGCCAGCAGCTTGGCCGGGGATATAACCAAAAACATTCAGTACTTC.

This chain connects TRBV20-1 to TRBJ2-1, with 14 bases matching TRBD2. The V gene end was trimmed by 1 base and the J gene end by 5 bases; junction bases not matched to a gene: 7. The CDR3 has 17 amino acids. Per germline, CDR1 DFQATT and CDR2 SNEGSKA (reference sequence). The CDR3 is CSARGRTSGGMNNEQFF. CDR3 nucleotides: TGCAGTGCTAGAGGCCGGACTAGCGGGGGGATGAACAATGAGCAGTTCTTC.

This clonotype was recorded a few times. This sequence joins TRBV7-2 and TRBJ1-5; 9 positions agree with TRBD1. CDR1 SGHTA and CDR2 FQGNSA come from the germline V gene. This CDR3 is built from 16 residues. With 0 bases clipped from V and 7 bases from J, the junction kept 7 bases outside the gene matches. The CDR3 region is CASSLAPGQGGQPQHF. The CDR3 coding sequence is TGTGCCAGCAGCTTAGCCCCGGGACAGGGAGGACAGCCCCAGCATTTT. The full variable domain, rest sourced from reference TRBV7-2 and TRBJ1-5, is GAGVSQSPSNKVTEKGKDVELRCDPISGHTALYWYRQSLGQGLEFLIYFQGNSAPDKSGLPSDRFSAERTGGSVSTLTIQRTQQEDSAVYLCASSLAPGQGGQPQHFGDGTRLSIL.

CDR3 sequence (DNA): TGCAGCGTTTGGGGGGGTCAAGGGAATGAGCAGTTCTTC. Its translation is CSVWGGQGNEQFF. The chain recombines TRBV29-1 with TRBJ2-1, with 7 bases lining up with TRBD2. The CDR3 contains 13 residues. J was trimmed by 7 bases and V by 5 bases; bases with no gene match: 8. The germline V gene encodes CDR1 SQVTM and CDR2 ANQGSEA.

The chain joins TRBV6-5 to TRBJ2-5; either TRBD1 or TRBD2 may supply D (5 bases each). Germline V gene sequence: CDR1 MNHEY, CDR2 SVGAGI. The V end was cut by 0 bases, the J end by 5 bases, with 28 bases between. The CDR3 sequence is 20 residues long. This chain's CDR3 is CASSYSRPEGRSSKRETQYF. The CDR3 DNA reads as TGTGCCAGCAGTTACTCGCGCCCCGAGGGGCGGAGTAGTAAGAGGGAGACCCAGTACTTC.

This clonotype was seen a few times. The rearrangement links TRBV5-6 to TRBJ2-7, with 8 bases that match TRBD2. Per germline, CDR1 SGHDT and CDR2 YYEEEE. CDR3 length equals 15 residues. With V trimmed by 2 bases and J by 2 bases, 6 bases remained unmatched. The DNA of the CDR3 is TGTGCCAGCAGCTTAGGACTAGCTACTACCTACGAGCAGTACTTC. Translated, it gives CASSLGLATTYEQYF.

This clonotype was picked up a small number of times. The chain is built from TRBV28 and TRBJ2-5, with 8 bases aligning to TRBD2. The trim removed 6 bases at V and 4 bases at J, leaving 7 bases unmatched. The CDR3 covers 14 residues. Germline lookup yields CDR1 MDHEN and CDR2 SYDVKM. The CDR3 bases are TGTGCCAGCAGCCACTATGCGGGGGGAGAGACCCAGTACTTC. It encodes CASSHYAGGETQYF.

Points on this clonotype: A much larger clone lies one base from this, so it may be a read error. The V and J genes are TRBV6-2 or TRBV6-3 and TRBJ1-1; D is undetermined. V was clipped by 9 bases and J by 1 base, with 9 bases between them. The CDR3 is 12 amino acids. Per germline, CDR1 MNHEY and CDR2 SVGEGT. DNA for the CDR3: TGTGCCAGACGACGTGGGAACACTGAAGCTTTCTTT. This translates into CARRRGNTEAFF.